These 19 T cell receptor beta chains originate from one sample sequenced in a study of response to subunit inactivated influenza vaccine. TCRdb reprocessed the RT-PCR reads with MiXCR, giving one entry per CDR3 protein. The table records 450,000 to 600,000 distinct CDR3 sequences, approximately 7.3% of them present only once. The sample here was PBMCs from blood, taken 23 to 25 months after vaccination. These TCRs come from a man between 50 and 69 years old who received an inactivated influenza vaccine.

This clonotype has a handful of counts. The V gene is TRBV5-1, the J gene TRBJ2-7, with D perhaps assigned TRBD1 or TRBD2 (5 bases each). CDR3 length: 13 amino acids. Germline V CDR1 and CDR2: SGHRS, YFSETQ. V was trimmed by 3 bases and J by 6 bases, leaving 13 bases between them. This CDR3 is CASSSRDEGEQYF. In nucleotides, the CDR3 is TGCGCCAGCAGCTCCCGGGACGAAGGCGAGCAGTACTTC.

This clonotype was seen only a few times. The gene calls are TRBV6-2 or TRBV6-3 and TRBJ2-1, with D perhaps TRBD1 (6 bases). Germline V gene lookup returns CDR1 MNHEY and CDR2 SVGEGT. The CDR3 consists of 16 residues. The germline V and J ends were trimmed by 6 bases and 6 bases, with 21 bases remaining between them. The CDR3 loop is CASSRIGPAGVNEQFF. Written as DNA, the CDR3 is TGTGCCAGCAGCCGAATCGGACCCGCAGGGGTCAATGAGCAGTTCTTC.

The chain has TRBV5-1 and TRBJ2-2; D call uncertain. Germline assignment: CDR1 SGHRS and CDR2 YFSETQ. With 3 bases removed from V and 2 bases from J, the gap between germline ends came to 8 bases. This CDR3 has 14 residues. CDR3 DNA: TGCGCCAGCAGCTCTCACCTCAACACCGGGGAGCTGTTTTTT. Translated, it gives CASSSHLNTGELFF.

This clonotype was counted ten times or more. In DNA, the CDR3 is TGTGCCAGCAGGGCACAGTCTAGCTCCTACAATGAGCAGTTCTTC. This encodes CASRAQSSSYNEQFF. The chain employs TRBV7-9 and TRBJ2-1; no firm D call. The germline CDR1 and CDR2 sequences are SEHNR and FQNEAQ (reference sequence). The CDR3 length is 15 residues. V was clipped by 6 bases and J by 0 bases, with 12 bases between them.

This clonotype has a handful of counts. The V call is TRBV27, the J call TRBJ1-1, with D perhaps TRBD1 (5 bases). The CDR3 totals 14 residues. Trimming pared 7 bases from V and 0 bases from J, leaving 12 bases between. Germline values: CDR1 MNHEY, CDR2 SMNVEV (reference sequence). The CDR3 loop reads CASTSRALNTEAFF. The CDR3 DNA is TGTGCCAGCACCTCCAGGGCCCTGAACACTGAAGCTTTCTTT.

CDR3 residues: CASSASTVGVNTGELFF. CDR3 coding DNA: TGTGCCAGCAGCGCCTCGACAGTCGGGGTTAACACCGGGGAGCTGTTTTTT. The chain joins TRBV9 to TRBJ2-2; D tentatively fits TRBD1 or TRBD2 (5 bases each). V lost 3 bases and J 2 bases, leaving 17 bases between the germline ends. This CDR3 has 17 residues. The germline CDR1 and CDR2 sequences are SGDLS and YYNGEE.

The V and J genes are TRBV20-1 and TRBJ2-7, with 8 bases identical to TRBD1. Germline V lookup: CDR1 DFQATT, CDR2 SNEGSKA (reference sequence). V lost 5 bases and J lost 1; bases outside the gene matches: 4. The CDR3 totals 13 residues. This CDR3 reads CSAARTGSYEQYF. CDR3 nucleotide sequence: TGCAGTGCTGCCCGGACAGGGTCCTACGAGCAGTACTTC.

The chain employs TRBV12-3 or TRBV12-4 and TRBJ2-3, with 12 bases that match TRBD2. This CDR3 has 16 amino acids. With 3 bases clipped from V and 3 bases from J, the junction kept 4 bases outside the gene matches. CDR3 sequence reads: CASSLPSGGATDTQYF. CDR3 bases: TGTGCCAGCAGTTTGCCTAGCGGGGGGGCTACAGATACGCAGTATTTT.

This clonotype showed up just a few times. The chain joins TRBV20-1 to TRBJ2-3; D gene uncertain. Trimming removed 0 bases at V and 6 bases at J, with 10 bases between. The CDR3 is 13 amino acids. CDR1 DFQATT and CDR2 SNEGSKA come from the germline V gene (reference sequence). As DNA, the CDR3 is TGCAGTGCTAGAGACTCCCAGACGGATACGCAGTATTTT. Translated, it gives CSARDSQTDTQYF.

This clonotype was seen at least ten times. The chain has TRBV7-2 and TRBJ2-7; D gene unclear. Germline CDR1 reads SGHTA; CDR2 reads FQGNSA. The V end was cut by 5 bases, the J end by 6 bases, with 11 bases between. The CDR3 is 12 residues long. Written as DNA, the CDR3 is TGTGCCAGCAGCCTTCACTACCGCGAGCAGTACTTC. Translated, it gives CASSLHYREQYF.

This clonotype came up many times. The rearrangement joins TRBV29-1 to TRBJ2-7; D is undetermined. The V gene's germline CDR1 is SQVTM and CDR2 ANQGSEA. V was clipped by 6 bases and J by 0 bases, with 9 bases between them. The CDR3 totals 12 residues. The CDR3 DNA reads TGCAGCGTCAGCAGTAGCTCCTACGAGCAGTACTTC. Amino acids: CSVSSSSYEQYF.

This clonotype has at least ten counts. This CDR3 reads CASSFGLAGGTDTQYF. The DNA of the CDR3 is TGTGCCAGCAGCTTTGGACTAGCGGGGGGAACAGATACGCAGTATTTT. The V and J genes are TRBV7-2 and TRBJ2-3; 14 bases are a match to TRBD2. Unmatched junction bases numbered 2, after V lost 3 bases and J lost 3 bases. The CDR3 loop spans 16 amino acids. The V gene's germline CDR1 is SGHTA and CDR2 FQGNSA. Using reference TRBV7-2 and TRBJ2-3 for the parts outside the CDR3, the full variable domain is GAGVSQSPSNKVTEKGKDVELRCDPISGHTALYWYRQSLGQGLEFLIYFQGNSAPDKSGLPSDRFSAERTGGSVSTLTIQRTQQEDSAVYLCASSFGLAGGTDTQYFGPGTRLTVL.

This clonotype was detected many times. Here the CDR3 reads CASSLLLAGVGGELFF. DNA for the CDR3: TGTGCCAGCAGCTTGTTACTAGCGGGAGTCGGGGGGGAGCTGTTTTTT. The rearrangement uses TRBV7-2 and TRBJ2-2; 11 positions agree with TRBD2. V lost 3 bases to trimming and J lost 8 bases; unmatched junction nucleotides: 8. Germline CDR1 reads SGHTA; CDR2 reads FQGNSA. The CDR3 has 16 residues.

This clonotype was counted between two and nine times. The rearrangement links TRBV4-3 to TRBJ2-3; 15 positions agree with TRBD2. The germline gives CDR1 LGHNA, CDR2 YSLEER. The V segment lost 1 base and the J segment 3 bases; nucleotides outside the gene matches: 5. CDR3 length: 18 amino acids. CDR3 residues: CASSQGLGLAGGTDTQYF. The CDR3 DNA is TGCGCCAGCAGCCAAGGGTTAGGACTAGCGGGGGGGACAGATACGCAGTATTTT.

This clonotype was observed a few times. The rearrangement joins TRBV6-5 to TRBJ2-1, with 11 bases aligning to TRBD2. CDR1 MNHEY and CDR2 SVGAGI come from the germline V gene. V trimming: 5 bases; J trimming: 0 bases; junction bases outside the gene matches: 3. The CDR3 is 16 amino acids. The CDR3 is CASSATSGSSYNEQFF. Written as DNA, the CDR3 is TGTGCCAGCAGTGCAACTAGCGGGAGCTCCTACAATGAGCAGTTCTTC.

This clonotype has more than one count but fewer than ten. The CDR3 protein is CASSHSPAGEVSYNSPLHF. The CDR3 DNA sequence: TGCGCCAGCAGCCATTCTCCCGCAGGGGAAGTATCCTATAATTCACCCCTCCACTTT. The rearrangement uses TRBV4-3 and TRBJ1-6, with a tentative D call TRBD1 (6 bases). V was trimmed by 3 bases and J by 1 base, leaving 19 bases between them. The germline gives CDR1 LGHNA, CDR2 YSLEER. The length of the CDR3 is 19 residues.

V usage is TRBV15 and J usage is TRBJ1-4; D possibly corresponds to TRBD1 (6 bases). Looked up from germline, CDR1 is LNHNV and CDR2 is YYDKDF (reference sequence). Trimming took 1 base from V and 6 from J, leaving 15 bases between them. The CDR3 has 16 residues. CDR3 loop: CATSRGRDTDDEKLFF. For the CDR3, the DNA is TGTGCCACCAGCAGAGGCCGGGACACAGACGATGAAAAACTGTTTTTT.

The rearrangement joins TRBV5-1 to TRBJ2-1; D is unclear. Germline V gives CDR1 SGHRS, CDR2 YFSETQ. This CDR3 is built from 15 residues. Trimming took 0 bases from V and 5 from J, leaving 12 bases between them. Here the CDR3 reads CASSLAEGVNNEQFF. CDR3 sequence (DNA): TGCGCCAGCAGCTTGGCTGAAGGTGTCAACAATGAGCAGTTCTTC.

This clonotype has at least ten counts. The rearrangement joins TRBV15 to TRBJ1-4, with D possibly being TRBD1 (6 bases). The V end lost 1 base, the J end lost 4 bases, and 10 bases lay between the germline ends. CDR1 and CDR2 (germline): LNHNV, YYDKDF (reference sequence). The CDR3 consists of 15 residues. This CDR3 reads CATSRGTDNNEKLFF. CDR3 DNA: TGTGCCACCAGCAGAGGGACAGACAATAATGAAAAACTGTTTTTT.